This T cell receptor beta chain was found in a study of CD8 T cells in ankylosing spondylitis. Trimming removed 6 bases from V and 3 bases from J; junction bases left unmatched: 4. Germline V gene data show CDR1 as MDHEN and CDR2 as SYDVKM. This CDR3 spans 15 amino acids. Using quantitative 5'-RACE with molecular barcodes, the authors made TCR beta libraries. Via MiXCR, TCRdb re-called the 5' RACE reads, giving one row per CDR3 protein. The sample lists about 220,000 distinct CDR3 sequences, more than 5.5% occurring once. This clonotype occurred many times. Its antigen is currently unknown. The study's findings and limits: Clones tied to disease were said to be significantly enriched in matched ankylosing spondylitis synovial fluid. Seven or eight highly homologous variants made up a TCR beta motif, and this motif appeared characteristic of ankylosing spondylitis blood.

The source is a male donor with ankylosing spondylitis. The V and J genes are TRBV28 and TRBJ2-7; TRBD2 aligns across 14 bases. The sequenced sample consisted of blood, either unsorted or a sorted T cell fraction (not recorded which). The CDR3 DNA reads TGTGCCAGCAGCCGAGGGACTAGCGGGAGCTACGAGCAGTACTTC. This translates into CASSRGTSGSYEQYF.